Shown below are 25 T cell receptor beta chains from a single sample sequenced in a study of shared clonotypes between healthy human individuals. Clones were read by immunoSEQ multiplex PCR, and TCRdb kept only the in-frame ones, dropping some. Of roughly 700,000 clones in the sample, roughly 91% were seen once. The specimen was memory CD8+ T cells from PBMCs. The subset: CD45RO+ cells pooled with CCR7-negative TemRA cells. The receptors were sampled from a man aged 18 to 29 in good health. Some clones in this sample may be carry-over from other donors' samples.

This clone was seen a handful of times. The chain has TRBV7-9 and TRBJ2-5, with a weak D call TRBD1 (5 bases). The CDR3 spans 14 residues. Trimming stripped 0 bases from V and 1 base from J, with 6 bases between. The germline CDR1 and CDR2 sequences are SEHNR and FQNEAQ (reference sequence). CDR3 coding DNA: TGTGCCAGCAGCTTAGCGACAGCCCAAGAGACCCAGTACTTC. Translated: CASSLATAQETQYF.

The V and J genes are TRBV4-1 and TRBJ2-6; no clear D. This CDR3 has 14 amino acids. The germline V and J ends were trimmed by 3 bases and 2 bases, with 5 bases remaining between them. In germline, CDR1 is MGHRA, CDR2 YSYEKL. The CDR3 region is CASSQPPGANVLTF. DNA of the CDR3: TGCGCCAGCAGCCAGCCTCCTGGGGCCAACGTCCTGACTTTC.

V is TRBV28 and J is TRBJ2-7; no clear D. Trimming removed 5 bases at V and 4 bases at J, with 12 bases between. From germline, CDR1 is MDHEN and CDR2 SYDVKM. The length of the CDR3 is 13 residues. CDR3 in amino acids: CASSGPQTYEQYF. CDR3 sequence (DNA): TGTGCCAGCAGTGGTCCCCAAACTTACGAGCAGTACTTC.

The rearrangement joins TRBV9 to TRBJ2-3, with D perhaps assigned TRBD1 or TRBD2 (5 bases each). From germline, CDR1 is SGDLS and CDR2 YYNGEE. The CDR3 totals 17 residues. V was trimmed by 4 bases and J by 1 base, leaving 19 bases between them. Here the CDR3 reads CASSWDVDYSGTDTQYF. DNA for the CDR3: TGTGCCAGCAGCTGGGACGTCGACTACTCTGGCACAGATACGCAGTATTTT.

As DNA, the CDR3 is TGCAGTGCAGGGATAGTCAAGCAGTACTTC. This translates into CSAGIVKQYF. This chain joins TRBV20-1 and TRBJ2-7; no clear D gene. The CDR3 is made up of 10 amino acids. Trimming pared 6 bases from V and 8 bases from J, leaving 11 bases between. Looked up from germline, CDR1 is DFQATT and CDR2 is SNEGSKA (reference sequence).

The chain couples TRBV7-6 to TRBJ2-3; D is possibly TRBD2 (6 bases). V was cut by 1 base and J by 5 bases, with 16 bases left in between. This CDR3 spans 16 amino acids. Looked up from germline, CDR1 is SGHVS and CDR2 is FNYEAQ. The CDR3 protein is CASSLGSGGRLDTQYF. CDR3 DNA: TGTGCCAGCAGCTTAGGGTCAGGTGGGAGGTTAGATACGCAGTATTTT.

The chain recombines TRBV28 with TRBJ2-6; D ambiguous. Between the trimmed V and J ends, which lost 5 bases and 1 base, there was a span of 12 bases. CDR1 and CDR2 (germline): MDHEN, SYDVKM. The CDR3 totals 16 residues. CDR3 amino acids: CASSPPRLSGANVLTF. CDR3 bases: TGTGCCAGCAGTCCCCCCAGGTTATCTGGGGCCAACGTCCTGACTTTC.

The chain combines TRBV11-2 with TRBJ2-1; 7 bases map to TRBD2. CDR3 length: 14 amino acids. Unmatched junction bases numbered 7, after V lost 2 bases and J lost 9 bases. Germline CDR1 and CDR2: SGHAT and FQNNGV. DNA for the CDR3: TGTGCCAGCAGCTTATTTGGGCGGGAGCCTGAGCAGTTCTTC. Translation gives CASSLFGREPEQFF.

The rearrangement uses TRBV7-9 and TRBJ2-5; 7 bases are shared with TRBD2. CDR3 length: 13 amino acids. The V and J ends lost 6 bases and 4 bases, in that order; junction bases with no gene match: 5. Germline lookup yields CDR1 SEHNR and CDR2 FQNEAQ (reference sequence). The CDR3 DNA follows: TGTGCCAGCAGACCGGGGGGTCGAGAGACCCAGTACTTC. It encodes CASRPGGRETQYF.

DNA of the CDR3: TGCGCCAGCAGCCAAGCTTGGGGGACAGTGGACAAACCCGAGCAGTACTTC. Translating gives CASSQAWGTVDKPEQYF. The chain joins TRBV4-3 to TRBJ2-7; TRBD1 matches at 7 bases. V lost 1 base to trimming and J lost 6 bases; unmatched junction nucleotides: 15. This CDR3 is built from 17 residues. CDR1 is LGHNA, CDR2 YSLEER, per germline.

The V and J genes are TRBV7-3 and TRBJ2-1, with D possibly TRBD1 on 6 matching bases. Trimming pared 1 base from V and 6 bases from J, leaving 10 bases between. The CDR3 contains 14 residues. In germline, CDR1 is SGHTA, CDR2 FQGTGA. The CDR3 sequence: CASSLIGRGNEQFF. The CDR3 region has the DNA TGTGCCAGCAGCTTAATCGGCAGGGGCAATGAGCAGTTCTTC. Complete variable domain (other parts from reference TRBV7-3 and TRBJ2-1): GAGVSQTPSNKVTEKGKYVELRCDPISGHTALYWYRQSLGQGPEFLIYFQGTGAADDSGLPNDRFFAVRPEGSVSTLKIQRTERGDSAVYLCASSLIGRGNEQFFGPGTRLTVL.

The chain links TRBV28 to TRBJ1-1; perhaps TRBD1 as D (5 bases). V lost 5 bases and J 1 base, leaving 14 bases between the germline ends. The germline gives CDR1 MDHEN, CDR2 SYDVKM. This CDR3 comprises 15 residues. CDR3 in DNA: TGTGCCAGCAGTGTAACTCGGGACGGGAACACTGAAGCTTTCTTT. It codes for CASSVTRDGNTEAFF.

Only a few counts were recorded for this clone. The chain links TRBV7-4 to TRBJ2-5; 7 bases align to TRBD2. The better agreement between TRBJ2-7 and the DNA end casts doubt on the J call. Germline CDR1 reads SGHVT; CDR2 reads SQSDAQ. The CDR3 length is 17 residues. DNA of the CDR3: TGTGCCAGCAGCGGATCGACAACTAGCGATAGCTCCTACGAGCAGTACTTC. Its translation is CASSGSTTSDSSYEQYF.

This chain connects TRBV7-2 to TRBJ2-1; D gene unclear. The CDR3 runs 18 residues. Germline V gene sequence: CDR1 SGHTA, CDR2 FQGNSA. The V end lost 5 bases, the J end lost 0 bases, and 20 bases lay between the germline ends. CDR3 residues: CASSQKRTTRHSYNEQFF. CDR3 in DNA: TGTGCCAGCAGCCAAAAGAGGACCACGCGGCACTCCTACAATGAGCAGTTCTTC. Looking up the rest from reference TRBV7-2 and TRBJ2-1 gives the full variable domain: GAGVSQSPSNKVTEKGKDVELRCDPISGHTALYWYRQSLGQGLEFLIYFQGNSAPDKSGLPSDRFSAERTGGSVSTLTIQRTQQEDSAVYLCASSQKRTTRHSYNEQFFGPGTRLTVL.

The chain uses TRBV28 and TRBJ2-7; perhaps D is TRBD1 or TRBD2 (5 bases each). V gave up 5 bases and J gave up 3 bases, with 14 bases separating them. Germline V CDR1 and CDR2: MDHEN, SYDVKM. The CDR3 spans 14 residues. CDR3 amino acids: CASSLWGKGYEQYF. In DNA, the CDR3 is TGTGCCAGCAGTCTCTGGGGGAAGGGCTACGAGCAGTACTTC.

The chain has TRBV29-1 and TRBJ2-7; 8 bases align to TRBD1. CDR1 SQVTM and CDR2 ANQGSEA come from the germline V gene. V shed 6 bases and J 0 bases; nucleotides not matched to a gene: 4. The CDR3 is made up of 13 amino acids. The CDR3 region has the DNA TGCAGCGTAAAAACAGGGGGCTCCTACGAGCAGTACTTC. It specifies CSVKTGGSYEQYF.

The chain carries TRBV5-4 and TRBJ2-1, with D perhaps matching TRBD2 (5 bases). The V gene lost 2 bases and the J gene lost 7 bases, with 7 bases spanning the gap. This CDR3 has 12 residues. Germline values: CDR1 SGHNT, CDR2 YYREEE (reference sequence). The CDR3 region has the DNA TGTGCCAGCAGCTTCTCGGGGAATGAGCAGTTCTTC. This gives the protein CASSFSGNEQFF.

Written as DNA, the CDR3 is TGCGCCAGCAGCCGCCTCCTCGGGGGACTAGAGGACCAATTTAATGAGCAGTTCTTC. Protein product: CASSRLLGGLEDQFNEQFF. The chain is built from TRBV4-3 and TRBJ2-1, with 8 bases matching TRBD2. CDR3 size: 19 residues. With 4 bases clipped from V and 7 bases from J, the junction kept 21 bases outside the gene matches. Germline loops: CDR1 LGHNA, CDR2 YSLEER.

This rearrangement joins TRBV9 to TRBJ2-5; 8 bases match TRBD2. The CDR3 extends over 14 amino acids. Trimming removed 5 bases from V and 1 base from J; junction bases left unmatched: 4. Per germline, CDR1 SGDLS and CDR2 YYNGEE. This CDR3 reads CASSDSGSQETQYF. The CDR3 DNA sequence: TGTGCCAGCAGTGACAGCGGGAGCCAAGAGACCCAGTACTTC.

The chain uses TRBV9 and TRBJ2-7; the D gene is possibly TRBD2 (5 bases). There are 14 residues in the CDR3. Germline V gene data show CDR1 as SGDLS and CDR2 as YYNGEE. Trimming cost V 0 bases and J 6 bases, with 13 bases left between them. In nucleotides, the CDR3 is TGTGCCAGCAGCGTAGGGGTGGGAGCAGTCGAGCAGTACTTC. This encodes CASSVGVGAVEQYF. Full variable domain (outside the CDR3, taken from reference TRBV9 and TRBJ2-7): DSGVTQTPKHLITATGQRVTLRCSPRSGDLSVYWYQQSLDQGLQFLIQYYNGEERAKGNILERFSAQQFPDLHSELNLSSLELGDSALYFCASSVGVGAVEQYFGPGTRLTVT.

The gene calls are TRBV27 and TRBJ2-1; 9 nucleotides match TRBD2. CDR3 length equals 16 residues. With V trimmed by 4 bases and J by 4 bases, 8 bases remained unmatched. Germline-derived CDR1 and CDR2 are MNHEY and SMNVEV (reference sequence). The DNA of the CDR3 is TGTGCCAGCAGTTCCTCTAGCGGGGAGATATACAATGAGCAGTTCTTC. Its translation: CASSSSSGEIYNEQFF.

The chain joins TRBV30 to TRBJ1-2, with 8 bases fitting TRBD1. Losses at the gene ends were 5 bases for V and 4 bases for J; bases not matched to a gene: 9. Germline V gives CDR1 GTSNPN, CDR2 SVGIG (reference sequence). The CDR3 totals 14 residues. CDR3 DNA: TGTGCCTGGGCTCAGGGGGCGTGGATCTATGGCTACACCTTC. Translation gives CAWAQGAWIYGYTF.

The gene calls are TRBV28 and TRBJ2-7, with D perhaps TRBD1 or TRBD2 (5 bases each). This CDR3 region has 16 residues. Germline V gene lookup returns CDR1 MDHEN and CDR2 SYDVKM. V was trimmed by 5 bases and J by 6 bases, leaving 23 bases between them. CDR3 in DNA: TGTGCCAGCAGTCCCCCCCTGGGGCGCAGGAGGCTCGAGCAGTACTTC. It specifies CASSPPLGRRRLEQYF.

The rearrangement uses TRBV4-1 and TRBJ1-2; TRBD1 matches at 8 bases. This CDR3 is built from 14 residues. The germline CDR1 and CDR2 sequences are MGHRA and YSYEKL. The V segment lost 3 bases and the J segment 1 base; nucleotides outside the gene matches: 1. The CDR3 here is CASSQDRVNYGYTF. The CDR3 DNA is TGCGCCAGCAGCCAGGACAGGGTTAACTATGGCTACACCTTC.

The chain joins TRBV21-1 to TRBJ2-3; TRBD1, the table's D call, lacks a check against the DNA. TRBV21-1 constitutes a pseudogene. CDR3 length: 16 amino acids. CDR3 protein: CASSKTDSRSEDTQYF. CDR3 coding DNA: TGTGCCAGCAGCAAAACGGACAGTCGTAGCGAAGATACGCAGTATTTT.